The clone carrying this TCR beta chain was found a few times. Its antigen is unidentified. The sample comes from a study of T cells after yellow fever vaccination. Study at large: SMART-Seq v4 Ultra Low Input handled preparation of low-cell-number fractions.

This CDR3 contains 15 residues. Germline CDR1 SGHRS, CDR2 YFSETQ. Trimming removed 4 bases at V and 0 bases at J, with 11 bases between. Study-wide results and limits: After the booster, approximately 95% of CD4 and 88% of CD8 primary-response clones were re-detected.

TCRdb fed the 5' RACE reads into MiXCR, producing one record per CDR3 protein. The profile covers approximately 600,000 distinct CDR3 sequences, with over 9% appearing a single time and approximately 15% taken by the ten largest. The J gene is TRBJ1-5, the V gene TRBV5-1; D call uncertain. Specimen: PBMCs, collected on the day of the yellow fever booster vaccination. The clonotype comes from a man aged 25-40 years who received the YFV17D yellow fever vaccine. CDR3 DNA sequence: TGCGCCAGCAGCCCCGGCGGGGTTAGCAATCAGCCCCAGCATTTT. Translating it yields CASSPGGVSNQPQHF.